This is a list of T cell receptor beta chains from one sample in a study of blood T cell repertoires in COVID-19. Generated by immunoSEQ multiplex PCR, the TCRdb table keeps only in-frame clones and is missing some. The table has approximately 280,000 clones, roughly 90% seen once. The sequencing input was peripheral blood. These receptors were taken from a man in his late teens or twenties with active or convalescent COVID-19. CDR3s include the opening cysteine and the closing phenylalanine or tryptophan. A D gene is named only where the DNA matches it firmly. A clone size is listed for some rows: how often the clone was seen (once, few, many), or a class if it is expanded.

CDR3nt,CDR3aa,v_gene,abundance,d_gene,j_gene
TGTGCCAGCAGCGTAGCCGGACAGGGTGGTGCCGCTGAAGCTTTCTTT,CASSVAGQGGAAEAFF,TRBV9,-,TRBD1,TRBJ1-1
TGTGCCAGCAGTTACCTACTAGCGGGGGGAACAGAGACCCAGTACTTC,CASSYLLAGGTETQYF,TRBV27,few,TRBD2,TRBJ2-5
TGTGCCACCAGCTCCGGGCGGGACTCCTACAATGAGCAGTTCTTC,CATSSGRDSYNEQFF,TRBV15,-,-,TRBJ2-1
TGTGCCAGCAGTACAGGGACGGCCACAGATACGCAGTATTTT,CASSTGTATDTQYF,TRBV6-5,once,-,TRBJ2-3
TGCGCCAGCAGCTTGAAGGGACAGGGGGGCTCTGAAGCTTTCTTT,CASSLKGQGGSEAFF,TRBV5-1,-,TRBD1,TRBJ1-1
TGTGCCACCGGGCATGGGGGGGTTCAGGGCTACACCTTC,CATGHGGVQGYTF,TRBV10-3,-,-,TRBJ1-2
TGTGCTAGTGGTTTGTTCCATGGGGTGGGAGCAGATACGCAGTATTTT,CASGLFHGVGADTQYF,TRBV12-5,-,-,TRBJ2-3
TGTGCCAGCTCGGGCCCCTTGGGCTATGGCTACACCTTC,CASSGPLGYGYTF,TRBV18,few,-,TRBJ1-2
TGTGCCAGCAGCTTAGGGCAGGGCTACGAGCAGTACTTC,CASSLGQGYEQYF,TRBV13,-,-,TRBJ2-7
TGTGCTAGTGGTTTGTCGACCGGGACAATGAGCTCCTACGAGCAGTACTTC,CASGLSTGTMSSYEQYF,TRBV12-5,once,-,TRBJ2-7
TGTGCCAGCAGTCTGGGAGGCGGGGGGCTTTACAATGAGCAGTTCTTC,CASSLGGGGLYNEQFF,TRBV5-4,-,TRBD2,TRBJ2-1
TGTGCCAGGGGCCAAGTTGGACAGGGCGAATGGGGGATGAACACTGAAGCTTTCTTT,CARGQVGQGEWGMNTEAFF,TRBV2,-,TRBD1,TRBJ1-1
TGTGCCACTGGCTTCGGGGGGAACCCCGAGACCCAGTACTTC,CATGFGGNPETQYF,TRBV27,-,TRBD2,TRBJ2-5
TGTGCCACCATCCGGGACAGTAATGAAAAACTGTTTTTT,CATIRDSNEKLFF,TRBV6-5,-,TRBD1,TRBJ1-4
TGTGCCAGCTCAGTAAACACCGGGGGGTATGGCTACACCTTC,CASSVNTGGYGYTF,TRBV18,-,-,TRBJ1-2
TGCGCCAGCAGGGGAGGGGGCACTGAAGCTTTCTTT,CASRGGGTEAFF,TRBV4-3,-,-,TRBJ1-1
TGCAGTGCTAGGAGCTCGGAGCAGTACTTC,CSARSSEQYF,TRBV20-1,-,-,TRBJ2-7
TGTGCCAGCTATACAGGGGGCGGAATCTCCTACGAGCAGTACTTC,CASYTGGGISYEQYF,TRBV2,-,TRBD1,TRBJ2-7
TGCGCCAGCAGGAACGGGGGGGCTGGAGATACGCAGTATTTT,CASRNGGAGDTQYF,TRBV10-2,-,TRBD2,TRBJ2-3
TGTGCCAGCAGCGTAGGAGGGGATACGCAGTATTTT,CASSVGGDTQYF,TRBV9,-,-,TRBJ2-3
TGTGCCAGCAGCGCCCGGACTGTGGATACGCAGTATTTT,CASSARTVDTQYF,TRBV7-3,-,-,TRBJ2-3
TGTGCCAGCAGCGAGCAACCCTCTGGAAACACCATATATTTT,CASSEQPSGNTIYF,TRBV21-1,-,-,TRBJ1-3
TGTGCCAGCAGCTGGGGACAGACGAGCTCCTACGAGCAGTACTTC,CASSWGQTSSYEQYF,TRBV5-5,-,TRBD1,TRBJ2-7
TGTGCCAGCAGCGTAGACCCGGGGATAAGAAGCTACACCTTC,CASSVDPGIRSYTF,TRBV9,-,-,TRBJ1-2
TGTGCCAGCAGTCCTGTCCACCTACAGGGCTTGAGCAATCAGCCCCAGCATTTT,CASSPVHLQGLSNQPQHF,TRBV6-6,-,-,TRBJ1-5
TGTGCCAGCAGGGCGCTAGCGGTCTATTCCTACAATGAGCAGTTCTTC,CASRALAVYSYNEQFF,TRBV2,few,TRBD2,TRBJ2-1